Below are 9 T cell receptor beta chains sequenced from a single sample in a study of cytomegalovirus exposure and HLA in healthy donors. Clones were read by immunoSEQ multiplex PCR, and TCRdb kept only the in-frame ones, dropping some. Of 70,000 or so clones listed, roughly nine tenths are singletons. Sequencing input: PBMCs. The receptors were gathered from a man between 18 and 29 years old in good health and CMV-seronegative.

The chain joins TRBV5-4 to TRBJ2-2, with 9 bases aligning to TRBD1. In germline, CDR1 is SGHNT, CDR2 YYREEE (reference sequence). The CDR3 covers 15 residues. V was pared by 2 bases and J by 6 bases, with 5 bases of the junction left unmatched. CDR3 DNA sequence: TGTGCCAGCAGCTTAGGACAGGGGAGGCCCGGGGAGCTGTTTTTT. This sequence encodes CASSLGQGRPGELFF. Full variable domain (rest looked up from reference TRBV5-4 and TRBJ2-2): ETGVTQSPTHLIKTRGQQVTLRCSSQSGHNTVSWYQQALGQGPQFIFQYYREEENGRGNFPPRFSGLQFPNYSSELNVNALELDDSALYLCASSLGQGRPGELFFGEGSRLTVL.

V is TRBV27 and J is TRBJ2-6, with D possibly matching TRBD1 (6 bases). Trimming shortened V by 8 bases and J by 4 bases, and 18 bases separated the two germline ends. Germline-derived CDR1 and CDR2 are MNHEY and SMNVEV (reference sequence). This CDR3 is 16 amino acids long. The CDR3 bases are TGTGCCAGCTTAACCGGCACAGGGACCGGGGCCAACGTCCTGACTTTC. Translation: CASLTGTGTGANVLTF.

V gene TRBV7-2 combines with J gene TRBJ1-1; no clear D gene. V was cut by 1 base and J by 6 bases, with 6 bases left in between. The CDR3 covers 12 residues. The germline V gene encodes CDR1 SGHTA and CDR2 FQGNSA. The CDR3 bases are TGTGCCAGCAGCTTAGAAAGCGCTGAAGCTTTCTTT. Protein product: CASSLESAEAFF.

This clone has just a few counts. This chain connects TRBV19 to TRBJ2-1, with 8 bases identical to TRBD1. After removal of 5 bases from V and 7 bases from J, the junction contained 4 bases not matched to a gene. Germline CDR1 and CDR2: LNHDA and SQIVND (reference sequence). The CDR3 consists of 13 residues. This CDR3 is CASSRTGWNEQFF. As DNA, the CDR3 is TGTGCCAGTAGTCGGACAGGGTGGAATGAGCAGTTCTTC.

This chain uses TRBV29-1 with TRBJ2-7; TRBD1 aligns across 8 bases. The J call may not be correct, given that the DNA end is closer to TRBJ2-1. The CDR3 length is 13 residues. Germline V CDR1 and CDR2: SQVTM, ANQGSEA. CDR3 amino acids: CSVDRGRKSEQFF. The CDR3 DNA reads TGCAGCGTTGACAGGGGGCGCAAGAGTGAGCAGTTCTTC.

V usage is TRBV30 and J usage is TRBJ2-5; a possible D gene is TRBD2 (5 bases). The length of the CDR3 is 17 residues. Germline V gene lookup returns CDR1 GTSNPN and CDR2 SVGIG (reference sequence). V lost 2 bases and J lost 0, with 19 bases in between. CDR3 region: CAWSFSGYLRDQETQYF. CDR3 nucleotides: TGTGCCTGGAGTTTCTCGGGGTACCTTAGGGACCAAGAGACCCAGTACTTC.

The rearrangement uses TRBV18 and TRBJ2-3; 9 nucleotides match TRBD2. J gave up 0 bases and V 2 bases, and 6 bases lay outside the gene matches. Per germline, CDR1 KGHSH and CDR2 LQKENI. The CDR3 is 17 amino acids. Written as DNA, the CDR3 is TGTGCCAGCTCACCAAAAGCGGGGGGTACTAGCACAGATACGCAGTATTTT. Protein: CASSPKAGGTSTDTQYF.

V is TRBV5-1 and J is TRBJ2-1; 7 bases are a match to TRBD2. This CDR3 has 15 amino acids. V trimming: 0 bases; J trimming: 5 bases; junction bases outside the gene matches: 5. Per germline, CDR1 SGHRS and CDR2 YFSETQ. CDR3 DNA sequence: TGCGCCAGCAGCTTGGGGGCGGGAGCGGACAATGAGCAGTTCTTC. Translated, it gives CASSLGAGADNEQFF. The full variable domain, in which reference TRBV5-1 and TRBJ2-1 provide the parts outside the CDR3, is KAGVTQTPRYLIKTRGQQVTLSCSPISGHRSVSWYQQTPGQGLQFLFEYFSETQRNKGNFPGRFSGRQFSNSRSEMNVSTLELGDSALYLCASSLGAGADNEQFFGPGTRLTVL.

The chain recombines TRBV10-3 with TRBJ1-1; D may be TRBD1 (5 bases). V lost 5 bases, J lost 1 base, and 11 bases lay in between. CDR3 length: 14 amino acids. Germline V CDR1 and CDR2: ENHRY, SYGVKD. DNA for the CDR3: TGTGCCATCAGTTCGACAGCTACGAACACTGAAGCTTTCTTT. Its protein is CAISSTATNTEAFF.